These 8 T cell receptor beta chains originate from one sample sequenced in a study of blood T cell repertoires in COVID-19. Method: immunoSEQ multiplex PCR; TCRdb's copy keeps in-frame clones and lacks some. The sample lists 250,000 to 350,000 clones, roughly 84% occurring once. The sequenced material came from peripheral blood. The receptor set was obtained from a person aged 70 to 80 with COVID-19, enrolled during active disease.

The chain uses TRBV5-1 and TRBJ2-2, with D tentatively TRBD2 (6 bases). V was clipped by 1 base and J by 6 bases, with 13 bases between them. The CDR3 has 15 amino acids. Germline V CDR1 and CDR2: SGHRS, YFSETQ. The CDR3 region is CASSLMQGGAGELFF. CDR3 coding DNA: TGCGCCAGCAGCTTGATGCAGGGAGGCGCCGGGGAGCTGTTTTTT.

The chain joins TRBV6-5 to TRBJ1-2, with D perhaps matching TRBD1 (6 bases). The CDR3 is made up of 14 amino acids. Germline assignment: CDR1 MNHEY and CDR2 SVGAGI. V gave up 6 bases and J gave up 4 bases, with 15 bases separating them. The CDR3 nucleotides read TGTGCCAGCAGAACCACAGGGTGGAGCTATGGCTACACCTTC. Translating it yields CASRTTGWSYGYTF.

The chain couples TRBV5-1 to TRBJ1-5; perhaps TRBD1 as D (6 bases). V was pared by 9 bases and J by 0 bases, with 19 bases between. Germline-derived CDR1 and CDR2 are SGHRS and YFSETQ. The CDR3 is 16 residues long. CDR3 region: CATCRAYRDSNQPQHF. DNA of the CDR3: TGCGCCACCTGTCGGGCTTACAGGGATAGCAATCAGCCCCAGCATTTT.

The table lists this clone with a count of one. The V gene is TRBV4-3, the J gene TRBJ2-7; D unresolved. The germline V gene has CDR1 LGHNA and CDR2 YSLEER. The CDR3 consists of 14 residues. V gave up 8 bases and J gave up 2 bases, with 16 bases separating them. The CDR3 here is CASPRVVDTYEQYF. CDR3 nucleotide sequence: TGCGCCAGCCCCCGGGTGGTGGATACCTACGAGCAGTACTTC.

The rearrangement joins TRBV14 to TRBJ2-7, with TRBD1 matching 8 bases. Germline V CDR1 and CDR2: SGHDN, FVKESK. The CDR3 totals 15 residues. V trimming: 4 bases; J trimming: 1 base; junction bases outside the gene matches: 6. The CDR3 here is CASSLRQGRSYEQYF. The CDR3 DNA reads TGTGCCAGCAGCCTACGACAGGGGAGGTCCTACGAGCAGTACTTC. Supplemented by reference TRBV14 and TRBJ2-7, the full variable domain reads EAGVTQFPSHSVIEKGQTVTLRCDPISGHDNLYWYRRVMGKEIKFLLHFVKESKQDESGMPNNRFLAERTGGTYSTLKVQPAELEDSGVYFCASSLRQGRSYEQYFGPGTRLTVT.

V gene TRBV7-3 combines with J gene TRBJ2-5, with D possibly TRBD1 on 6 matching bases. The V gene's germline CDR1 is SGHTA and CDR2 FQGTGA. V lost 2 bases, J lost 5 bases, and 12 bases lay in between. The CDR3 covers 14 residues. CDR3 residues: CASSLHRAQETQYF. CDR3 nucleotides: TGTGCCAGCAGCTTACACAGGGCTCAGGAGACCCAGTACTTC.

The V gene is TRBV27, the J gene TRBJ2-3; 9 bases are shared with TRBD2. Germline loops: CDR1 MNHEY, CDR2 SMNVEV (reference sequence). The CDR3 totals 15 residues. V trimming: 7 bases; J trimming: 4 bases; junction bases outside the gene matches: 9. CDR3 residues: CASKWGGRAADTQYF. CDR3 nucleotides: TGTGCCAGCAAATGGGGCGGGAGGGCCGCAGATACGCAGTATTTT.

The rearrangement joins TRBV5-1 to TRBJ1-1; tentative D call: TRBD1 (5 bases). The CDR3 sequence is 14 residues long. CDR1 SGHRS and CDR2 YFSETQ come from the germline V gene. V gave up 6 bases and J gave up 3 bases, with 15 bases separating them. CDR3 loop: CASKSQTGDTEAFF. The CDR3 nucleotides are TGCGCCAGCAAATCGCAGACGGGGGACACTGAAGCTTTCTTT.